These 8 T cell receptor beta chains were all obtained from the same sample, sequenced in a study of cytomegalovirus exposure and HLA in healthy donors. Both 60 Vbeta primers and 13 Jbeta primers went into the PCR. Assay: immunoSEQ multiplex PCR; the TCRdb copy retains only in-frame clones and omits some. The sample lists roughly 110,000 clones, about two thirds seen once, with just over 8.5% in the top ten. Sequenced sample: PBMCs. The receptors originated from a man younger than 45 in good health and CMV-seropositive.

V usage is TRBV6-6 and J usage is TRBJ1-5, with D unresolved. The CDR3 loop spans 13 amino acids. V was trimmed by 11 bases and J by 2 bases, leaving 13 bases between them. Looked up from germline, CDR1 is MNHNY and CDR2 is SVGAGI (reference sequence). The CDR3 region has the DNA TGTGCCCACAGCCGAGAACGCAATCAGCCCCAGCATTTT. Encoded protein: CAHSRERNQPQHF.

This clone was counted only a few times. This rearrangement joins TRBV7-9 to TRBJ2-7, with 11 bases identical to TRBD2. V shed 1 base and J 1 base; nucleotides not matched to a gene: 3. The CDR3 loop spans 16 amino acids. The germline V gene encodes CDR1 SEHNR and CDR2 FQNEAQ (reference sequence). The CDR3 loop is CASSLDTSGGSYEQYF. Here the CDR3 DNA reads TGTGCCAGCAGCTTAGATACTAGCGGGGGATCCTACGAGCAGTACTTC.

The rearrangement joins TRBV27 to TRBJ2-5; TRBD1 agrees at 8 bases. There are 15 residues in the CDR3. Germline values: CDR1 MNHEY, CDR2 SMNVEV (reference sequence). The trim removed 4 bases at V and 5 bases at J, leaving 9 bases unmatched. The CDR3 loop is CASSSGQGRGETQYF. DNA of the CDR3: TGTGCCAGCAGTTCCGGACAGGGTAGAGGGGAGACCCAGTACTTC.

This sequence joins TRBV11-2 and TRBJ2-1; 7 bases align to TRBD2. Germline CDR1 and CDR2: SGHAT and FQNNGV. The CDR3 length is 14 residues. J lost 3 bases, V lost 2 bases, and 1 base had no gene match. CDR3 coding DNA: TGTGCCAGCAGCTTAAAGCGGGGCTACAATGAGCAGTTCTTC. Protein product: CASSLKRGYNEQFF.

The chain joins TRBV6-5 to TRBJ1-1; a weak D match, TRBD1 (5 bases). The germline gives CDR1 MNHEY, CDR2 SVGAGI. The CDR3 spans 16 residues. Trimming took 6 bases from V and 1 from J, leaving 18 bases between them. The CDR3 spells CASSYALGHENTEAFF. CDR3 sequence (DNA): TGTGCCAGCAGCTACGCCCTTGGACACGAGAACACTGAAGCTTTCTTT.

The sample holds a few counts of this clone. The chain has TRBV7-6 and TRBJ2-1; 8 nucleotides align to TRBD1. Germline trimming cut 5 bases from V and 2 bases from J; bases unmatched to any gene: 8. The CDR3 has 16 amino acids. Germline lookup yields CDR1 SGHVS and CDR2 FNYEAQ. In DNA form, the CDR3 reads TGTGCCAGCAGCGCCAGGGGGCAGGGCACCTACAATGAGCAGTTCTTC. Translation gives CASSARGQGTYNEQFF.

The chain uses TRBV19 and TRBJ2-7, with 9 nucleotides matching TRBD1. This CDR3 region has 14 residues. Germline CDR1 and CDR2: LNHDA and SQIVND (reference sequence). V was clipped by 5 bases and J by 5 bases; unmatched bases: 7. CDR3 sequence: CASSPGQGGDEQYF. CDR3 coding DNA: TGTGCCAGTAGTCCGGGACAGGGAGGCGACGAGCAGTACTTC.

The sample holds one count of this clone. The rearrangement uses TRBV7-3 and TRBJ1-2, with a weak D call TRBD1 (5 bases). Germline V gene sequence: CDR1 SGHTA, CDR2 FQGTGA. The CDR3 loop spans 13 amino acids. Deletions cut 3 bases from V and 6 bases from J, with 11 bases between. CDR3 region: CASSFRDFNGYTF. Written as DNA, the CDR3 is TGTGCCAGCAGCTTTCGGGACTTCAATGGCTACACCTTC.